The present TCR beta chain was sequenced within a study of blood T cell repertoires in COVID-19. Study summary: Samples came from the United States, Italy and Spain, spanning acute and convalescent COVID-19. Sources were T cells, B-cell-depleted T cells, or PBMCs; the material itself was cDNA or gDNA.

Original processing methods: Reference gene primer amplification gave nucleated cell count estimates. Sequencing was performed with immunoSEQ multiplex PCR; in TCRdb, only in-frame clones are kept and a portion is missing. The DNA gave D and trimming, while V, J and clone size come from that table. This table holds 190,000 or so clones, roughly nine tenths found once. CDR1 SEHNR and CDR2 FQNEAQ come from the germline V gene (reference sequence). The CDR3 sequence is 14 residues long. V gave up 1 base and J gave up 4 bases, with 8 bases separating them. This rearrangement joins TRBV7-9 to TRBJ2-1; D remains unclear. Sequenced input: peripheral blood. This clonotype originated in a woman in her 70s with acute or convalescent COVID-19. In DNA form, the CDR3 reads TGTGCCAGCAGCTTAGTACGAACATACAATGAGCAGTTCTTC. It is translated as CASSLVRTYNEQFF.